This T cell receptor beta chain stems from a study of cytomegalovirus exposure and HLA in healthy donors. This CDR3 comprises 20 residues. The V segment lost 4 bases and the J segment 6 bases; nucleotides outside the gene matches: 25. The germline V gene has CDR1 KGHSH and CDR2 LQKENI. The study ran its PCR with 60 Vbeta and 13 Jbeta primers. Produced via immunoSEQ multiplex PCR; TCRdb's table is partial and in-frame only. The sample yields approximately 160,000 clones, around 80% seen once. The study's findings and limits: At a 0.05 false discovery rate, a later analysis found approximately 15,000 TCR beta sequences to be associated with HLA alleles. Available immune exposure information was restricted to CMV serostatus only. Per a later analysis, HLA-associated TCR beta chains showed more clonal expansion than other, equally common TCR beta chains.

About this clone itself: Its target is unknown.

The sample was PBMCs. The TCR was taken from a woman in her forties or fifties in good health and CMV-seropositive. The genes are TRBV18 and TRBJ2-5; the match to TRBD1 covers 8 bases. CDR3 bases: TGTGCCAGCTCACGAGAGGAGGTGCCATGGCGACAGGGGCCCCATAAGACCCAGTACTTC. The encoded protein is CASSREEVPWRQGPHKTQYF.